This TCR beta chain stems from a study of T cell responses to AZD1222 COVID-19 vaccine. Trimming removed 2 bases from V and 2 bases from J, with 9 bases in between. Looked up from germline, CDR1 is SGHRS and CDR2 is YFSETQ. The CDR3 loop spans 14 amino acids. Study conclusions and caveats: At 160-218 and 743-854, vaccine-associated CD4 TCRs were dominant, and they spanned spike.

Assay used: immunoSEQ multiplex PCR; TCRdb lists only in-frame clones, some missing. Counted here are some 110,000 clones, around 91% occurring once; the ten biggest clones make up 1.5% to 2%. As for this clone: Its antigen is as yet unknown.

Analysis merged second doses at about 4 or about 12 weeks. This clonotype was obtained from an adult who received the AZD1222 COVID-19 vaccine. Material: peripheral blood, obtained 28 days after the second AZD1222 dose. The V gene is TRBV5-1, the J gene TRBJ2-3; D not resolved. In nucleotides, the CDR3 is TGCGCCAGCAGCTTAGGGCGGAACACAGATACGCAGTATTTT. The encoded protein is CASSLGRNTDTQYF.